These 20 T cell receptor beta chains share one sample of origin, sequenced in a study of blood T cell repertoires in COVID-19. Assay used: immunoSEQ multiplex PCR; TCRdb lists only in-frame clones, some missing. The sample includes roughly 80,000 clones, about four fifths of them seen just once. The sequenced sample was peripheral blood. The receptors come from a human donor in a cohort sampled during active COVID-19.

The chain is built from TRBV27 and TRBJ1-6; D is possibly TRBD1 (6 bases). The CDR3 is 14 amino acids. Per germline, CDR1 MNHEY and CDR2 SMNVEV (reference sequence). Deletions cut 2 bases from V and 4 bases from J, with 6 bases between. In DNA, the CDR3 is TGTGCCAGCAGTTTAGGGACATATAATTCACCCCTCCACTTT. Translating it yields CASSLGTYNSPLHF.

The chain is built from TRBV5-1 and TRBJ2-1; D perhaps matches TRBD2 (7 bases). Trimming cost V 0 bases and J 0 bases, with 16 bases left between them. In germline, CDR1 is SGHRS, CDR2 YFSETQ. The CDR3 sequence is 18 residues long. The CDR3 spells CASSLDGGGGSSYNEQFF. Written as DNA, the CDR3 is TGCGCCAGCAGCTTGGATGGGGGAGGGGGAAGCTCCTACAATGAGCAGTTCTTC.

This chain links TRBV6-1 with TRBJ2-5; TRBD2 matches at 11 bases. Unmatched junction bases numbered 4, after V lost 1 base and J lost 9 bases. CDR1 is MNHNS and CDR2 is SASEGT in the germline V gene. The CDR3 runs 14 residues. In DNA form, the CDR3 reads TGTGCCAGCAGTGAAGGCGCTAGCGGGGGGCCCCAGTACTTC. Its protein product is CASSEGASGGPQYF.

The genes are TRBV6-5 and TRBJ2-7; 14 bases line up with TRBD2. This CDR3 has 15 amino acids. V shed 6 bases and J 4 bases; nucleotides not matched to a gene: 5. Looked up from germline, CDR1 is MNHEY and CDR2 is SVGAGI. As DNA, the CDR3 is TGTGCCAGCAGAGGGACTAGCGGGAGTTTGTACGAGCAGTACTTC. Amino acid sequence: CASRGTSGSLYEQYF.

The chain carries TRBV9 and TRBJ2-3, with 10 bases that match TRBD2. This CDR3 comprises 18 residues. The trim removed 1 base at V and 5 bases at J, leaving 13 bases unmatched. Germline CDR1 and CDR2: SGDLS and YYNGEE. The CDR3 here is CASSVTPLAGAGGDTQYF. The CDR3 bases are TGTGCCAGCAGCGTAACCCCTCTAGCGGGAGCTGGGGGAGATACGCAGTATTTT.

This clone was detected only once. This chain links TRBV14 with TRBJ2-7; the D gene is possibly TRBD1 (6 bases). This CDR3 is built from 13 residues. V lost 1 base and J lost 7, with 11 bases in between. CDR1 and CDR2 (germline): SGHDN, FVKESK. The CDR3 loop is CASSQVIGGEQYF. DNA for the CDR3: TGTGCCAGCAGCCAAGTGATAGGGGGTGAGCAGTACTTC.

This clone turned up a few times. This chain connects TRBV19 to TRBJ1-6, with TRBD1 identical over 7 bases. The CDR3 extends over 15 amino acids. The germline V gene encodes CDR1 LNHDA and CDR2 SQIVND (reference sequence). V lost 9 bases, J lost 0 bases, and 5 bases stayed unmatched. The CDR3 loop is CARQRDSSYNSPLHF. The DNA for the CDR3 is TGTGCCAGACAACGGGACAGCTCCTATAATTCACCCCTCCACTTT.

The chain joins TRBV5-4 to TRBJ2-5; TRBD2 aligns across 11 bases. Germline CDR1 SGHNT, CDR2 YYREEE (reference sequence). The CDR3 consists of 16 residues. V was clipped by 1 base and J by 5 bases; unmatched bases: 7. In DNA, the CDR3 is TGTGCCAGCAGCTTGAGAACTAGCGGGGGCCGGGAGACCCAGTACTTC. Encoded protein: CASSLRTSGGRETQYF. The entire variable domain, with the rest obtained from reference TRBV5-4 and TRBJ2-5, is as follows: ETGVTQSPTHLIKTRGQQVTLRCSSQSGHNTVSWYQQALGQGPQFIFQYYREEENGRGNFPPRFSGLQFPNYSSELNVNALELDDSALYLCASSLRTSGGRETQYFGPGTRLLVL.

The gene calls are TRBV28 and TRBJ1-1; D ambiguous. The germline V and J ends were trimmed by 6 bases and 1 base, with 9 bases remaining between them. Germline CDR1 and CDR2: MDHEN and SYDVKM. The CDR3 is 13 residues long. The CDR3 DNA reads TGTGCCAGCAGACTAGACGGGAACACTGAAGCTTTCTTT. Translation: CASRLDGNTEAFF.

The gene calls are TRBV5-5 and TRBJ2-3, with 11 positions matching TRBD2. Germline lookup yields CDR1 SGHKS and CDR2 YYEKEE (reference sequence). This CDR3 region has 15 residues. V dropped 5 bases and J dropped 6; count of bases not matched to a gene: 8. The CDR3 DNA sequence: TGTGCCAGCAGACCAACTAGCGGGGGAAGGGATACGCAGTATTTT. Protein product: CASRPTSGGRDTQYF.

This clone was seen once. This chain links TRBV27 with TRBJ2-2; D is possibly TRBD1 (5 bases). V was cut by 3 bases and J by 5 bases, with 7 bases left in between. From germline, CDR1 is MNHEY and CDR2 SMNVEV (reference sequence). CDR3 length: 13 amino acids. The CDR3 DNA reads TGTGCCAGCAGTTTCCAGGGAACCGGGGAGCTGTTTTTT. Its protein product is CASSFQGTGELFF.

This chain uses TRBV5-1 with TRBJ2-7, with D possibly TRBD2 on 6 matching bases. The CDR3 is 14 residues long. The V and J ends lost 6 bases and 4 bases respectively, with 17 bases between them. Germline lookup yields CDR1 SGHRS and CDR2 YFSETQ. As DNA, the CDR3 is TGCGCCAGCACCCCGTCACCGGGGGTGTACGAGCAGTACTTC. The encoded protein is CASTPSPGVYEQYF.

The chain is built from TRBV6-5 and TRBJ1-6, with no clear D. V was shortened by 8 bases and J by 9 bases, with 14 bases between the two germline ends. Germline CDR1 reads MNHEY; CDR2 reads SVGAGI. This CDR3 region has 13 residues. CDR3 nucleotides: TGTGCCAGCTCGGCGCCTAGAGGTTCACCCCTCCACTTT. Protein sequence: CASSAPRGSPLHF.

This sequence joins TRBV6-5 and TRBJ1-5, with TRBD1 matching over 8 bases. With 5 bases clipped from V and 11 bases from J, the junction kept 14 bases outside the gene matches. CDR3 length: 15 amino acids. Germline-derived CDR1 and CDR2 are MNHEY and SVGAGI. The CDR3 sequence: CASSPRTGFYDAQHF. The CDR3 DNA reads TGTGCCAGCAGTCCCCGGACAGGGTTTTATGATGCCCAGCATTTT.

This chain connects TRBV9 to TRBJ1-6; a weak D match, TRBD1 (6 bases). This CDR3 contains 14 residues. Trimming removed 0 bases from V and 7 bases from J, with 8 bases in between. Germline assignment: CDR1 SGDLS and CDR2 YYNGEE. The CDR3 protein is CASSVGDRNSPLHF. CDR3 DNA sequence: TGTGCCAGCAGCGTAGGCGACAGGAATTCACCCCTCCACTTT.

CDR3: CASGAGRQPQHF. For the CDR3, the DNA is TGTGCCAGCGGGGCGGGACGCCAGCCCCAGCATTTT. The V gene is TRBV25-1, the J gene TRBJ1-5; a possible D gene is TRBD1 (5 bases). CDR3 size: 12 residues. The germline gives CDR1 MGHDK, CDR2 SYGVNS. V dropped 8 bases and J dropped 7 bases, with 12 bases sitting between them.

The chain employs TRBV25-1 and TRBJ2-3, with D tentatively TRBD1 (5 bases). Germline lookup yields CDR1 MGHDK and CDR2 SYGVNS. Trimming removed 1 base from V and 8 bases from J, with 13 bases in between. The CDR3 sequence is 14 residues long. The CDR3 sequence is CASSESDAQGTQYF. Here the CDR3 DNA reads TGTGCCAGCAGTGAATCTGATGCTCAGGGTACGCAGTATTTT. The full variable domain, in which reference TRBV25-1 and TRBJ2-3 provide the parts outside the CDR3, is EADIYQTPRYLVIGTGKKITLECSQTMGHDKMYWYQQDPGMELHLIHYSYGVNSTEKGDLSSESTVSRIRTEHFPLTLESARPSHTSQYLCASSESDAQGTQYFGPGTRLTVL.

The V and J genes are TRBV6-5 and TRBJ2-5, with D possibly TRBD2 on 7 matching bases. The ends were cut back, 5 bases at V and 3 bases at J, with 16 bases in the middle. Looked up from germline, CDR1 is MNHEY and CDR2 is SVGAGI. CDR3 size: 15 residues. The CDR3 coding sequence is TGTGCCAGCAGTCTGCTTAGGGGGGGGGAAGAGACCCAGTACTTC. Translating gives CASSLLRGGEETQYF.

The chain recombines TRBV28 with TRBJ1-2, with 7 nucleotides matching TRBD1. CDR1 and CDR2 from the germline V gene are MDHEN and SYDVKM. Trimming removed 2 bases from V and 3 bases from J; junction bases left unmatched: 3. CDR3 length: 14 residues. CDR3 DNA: TGTGCCAGCAGTTTAGACAGGGCGGACTATGGCTACACCTTC. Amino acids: CASSLDRADYGYTF.

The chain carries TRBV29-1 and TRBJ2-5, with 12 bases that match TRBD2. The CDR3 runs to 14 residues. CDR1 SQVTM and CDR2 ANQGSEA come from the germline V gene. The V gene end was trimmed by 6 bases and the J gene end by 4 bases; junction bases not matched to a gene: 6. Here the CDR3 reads CSVSSGGAGETQYF. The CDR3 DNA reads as TGCAGCGTCTCTAGCGGGGGGGCGGGAGAGACCCAGTACTTC.